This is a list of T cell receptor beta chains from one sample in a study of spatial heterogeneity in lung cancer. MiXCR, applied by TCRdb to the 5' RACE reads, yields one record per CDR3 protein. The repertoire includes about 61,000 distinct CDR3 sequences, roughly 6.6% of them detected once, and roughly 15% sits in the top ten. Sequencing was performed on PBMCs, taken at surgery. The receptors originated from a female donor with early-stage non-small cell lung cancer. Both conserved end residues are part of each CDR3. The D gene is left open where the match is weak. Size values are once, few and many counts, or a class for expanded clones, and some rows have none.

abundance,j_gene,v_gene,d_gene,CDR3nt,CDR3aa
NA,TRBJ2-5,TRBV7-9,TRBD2,TGTGCCAGCAGCCACCGTGAACTATTAGCGGGAACAGAGACCCAGTACTTC,CASSHRELLAGTETQYF
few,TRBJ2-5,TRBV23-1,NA,TGCGCCAGCAGTCCCCTTTTAGGGACGCAAGAGACCCAGTACTTC,CASSPLLGTQETQYF
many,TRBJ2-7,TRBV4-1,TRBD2,TGCGCCAGCAGCCAATTAGTAGCGGGATTATCCTACGAGCAGTACTTC,CASSQLVAGLSYEQYF
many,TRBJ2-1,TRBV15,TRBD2,TGTGCCACCAGCAGAGGGGCCCGGGGGGGGCCCGGCAATGAGCAGTTCTTC,CATSRGARGGPGNEQFF
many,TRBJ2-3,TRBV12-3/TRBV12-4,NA,TGTGCCACCAGGGACCCCAACACAGATACGCAGTATTTT,CATRDPNTDTQYF
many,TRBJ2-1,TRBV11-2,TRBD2,TGTGCCAGCAGGAGACTAGCGGGGGTCTACAATGAGCAGTTCTTC,CASRRLAGVYNEQFF
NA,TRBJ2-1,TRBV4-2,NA,TGTGCCAGCAGCCAAGATACCAATGAGCAGTTCTTC,CASSQDTNEQFF
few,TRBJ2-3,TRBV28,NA,TGTGCCAGCAGTTCAAAGGACACCCTACAAGATACGCAGTATTTT,CASSSKDTLQDTQYF
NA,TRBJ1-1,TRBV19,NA,TGTGCCAGTAGCCGAATGGGGAACACTGAAGCTTTCTTT,CASSRMGNTEAFF
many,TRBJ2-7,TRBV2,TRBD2,TGTGCCACCCGAGCTAGCGGCGATTACGAGCAGTACTTC,CATRASGDYEQYF
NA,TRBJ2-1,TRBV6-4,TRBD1,TGTGCCAGCAGTGTTTCGGGACAGGGATTCCATGAGCAGTTCTTC,CASSVSGQGFHEQFF
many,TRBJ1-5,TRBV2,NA,TGTGCCAGCAGTGGTGGCGGAGGGGCGCAGCCCCAGCATTTT,CASSGGGGAQPQHF
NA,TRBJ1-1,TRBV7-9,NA,TGTGCCAGCAGCTTATTAGGTGCGGACACTGAAGCTTTCTTT,CASSLLGADTEAFF
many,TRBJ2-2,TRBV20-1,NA,TGCAGTGCTAGCGGGGACACCGGGGAGCTGTTTTTT,CSASGDTGELFF
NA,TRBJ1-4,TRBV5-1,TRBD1,TGCGCCAGCAGCTTGGAAAGGGGGCTTGAGGAGGAAAAACTGTTTTTT,CASSLERGLEEEKLFF
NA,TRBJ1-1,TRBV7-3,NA,TGTGCCAGCAGCTACGAAGCGGCGGGGAACACTGAAGCTTTCTTT,CASSYEAAGNTEAFF
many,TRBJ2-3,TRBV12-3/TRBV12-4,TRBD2,TGTGCCAGCAGTTCCTCCCGGGGGGGCCGGGGAGATACGCAGTATTTT,CASSSSRGGRGDTQYF
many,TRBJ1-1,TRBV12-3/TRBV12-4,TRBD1,TGTGCCAGCAGTTTAGTCACGGGACAGAGAAACACTGAAGCTTTCTTT,CASSLVTGQRNTEAFF
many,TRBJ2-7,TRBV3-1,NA,TGTGCCAGCAGCCAAGATTGGGGCCCCCAGGGAAACGAGCAGTACTTC,CASSQDWGPQGNEQYF
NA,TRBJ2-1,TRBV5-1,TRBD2,TGCGCCAGCACCCTTAGCGGGCCTGAGCAGTTCTTC,CASTLSGPEQFF
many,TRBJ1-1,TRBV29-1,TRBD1,TGCAGCGTTGGGAGGGGGCCCCAGGAAGCTTTCTTT,CSVGRGPQEAFF
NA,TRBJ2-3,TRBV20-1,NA,TGCAGTGCTAGTAAGGGCGGGGTTCGCACAGATACGCAGTATTTT,CSASKGGVRTDTQYF
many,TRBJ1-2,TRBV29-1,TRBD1,TGCAGCGCTGACGGACAGGGGTACTATGGCTACACCTTC,CSADGQGYYGYTF